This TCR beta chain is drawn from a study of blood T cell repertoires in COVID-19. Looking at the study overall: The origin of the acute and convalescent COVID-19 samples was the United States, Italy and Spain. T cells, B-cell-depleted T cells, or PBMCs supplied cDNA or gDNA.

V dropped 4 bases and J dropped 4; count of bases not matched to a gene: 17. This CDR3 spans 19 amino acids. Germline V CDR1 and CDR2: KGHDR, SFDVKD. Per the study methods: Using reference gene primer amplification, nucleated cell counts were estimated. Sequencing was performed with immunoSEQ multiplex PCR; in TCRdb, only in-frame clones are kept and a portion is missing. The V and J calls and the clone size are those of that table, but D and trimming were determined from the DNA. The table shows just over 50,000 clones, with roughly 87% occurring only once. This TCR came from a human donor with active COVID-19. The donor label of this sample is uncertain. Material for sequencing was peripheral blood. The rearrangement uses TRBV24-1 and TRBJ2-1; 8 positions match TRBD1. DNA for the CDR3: TGTGCCACCAGTGAGCCCGGGACAGGTCTTTTTTACCTATACAATGAGCAGTTCTTC. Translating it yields CATSEPGTGLFYLYNEQFF.